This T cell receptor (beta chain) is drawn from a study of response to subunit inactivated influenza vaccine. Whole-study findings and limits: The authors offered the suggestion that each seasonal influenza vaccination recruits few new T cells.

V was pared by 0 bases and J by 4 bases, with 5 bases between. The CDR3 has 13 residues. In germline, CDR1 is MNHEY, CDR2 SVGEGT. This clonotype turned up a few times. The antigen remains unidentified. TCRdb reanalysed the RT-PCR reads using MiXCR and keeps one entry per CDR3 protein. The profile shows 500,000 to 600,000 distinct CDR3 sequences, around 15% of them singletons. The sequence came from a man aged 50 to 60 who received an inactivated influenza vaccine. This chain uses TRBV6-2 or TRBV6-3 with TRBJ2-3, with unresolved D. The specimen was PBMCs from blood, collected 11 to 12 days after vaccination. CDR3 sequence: CASSYSSPDTQYF. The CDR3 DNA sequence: TGTGCCAGCAGTTACTCGAGTCCAGATACGCAGTATTTT.